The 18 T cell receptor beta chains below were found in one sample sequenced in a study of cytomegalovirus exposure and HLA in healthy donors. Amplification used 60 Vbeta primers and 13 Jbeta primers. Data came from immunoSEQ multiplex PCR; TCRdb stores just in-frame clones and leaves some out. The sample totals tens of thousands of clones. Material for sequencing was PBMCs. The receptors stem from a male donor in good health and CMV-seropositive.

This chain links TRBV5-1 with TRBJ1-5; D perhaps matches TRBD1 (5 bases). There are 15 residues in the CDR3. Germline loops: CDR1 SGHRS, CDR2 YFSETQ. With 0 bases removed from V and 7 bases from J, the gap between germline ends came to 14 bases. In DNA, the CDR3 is TGCGCCAGCAGCTTGGGGCAGGGTGAGAGCCAGCCCCAGCATTTT. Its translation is CASSLGQGESQPQHF.

The CDR3 DNA is TGTGCCAGCAGTGCCCATGACAGGGGCACCCAAGAGACCCAGTACTTC. Encoded protein: CASSAHDRGTQETQYF. The rearrangement uses TRBV25-1 and TRBJ2-5; 8 positions match TRBD1. The germline gives CDR1 MGHDK, CDR2 SYGVNS. V shed 4 bases, J shed 1 base, and the junction held 8 bases outside the gene matches. The CDR3 extends over 16 amino acids. Supplemented by reference TRBV25-1 and TRBJ2-5, the full variable domain reads EADIYQTPRYLVIGTGKKITLECSQTMGHDKMYWYQQDPGMELHLIHYSYGVNSTEKGDLSSESTVSRIRTEHFPLTLESARPSHTSQYLCASSAHDRGTQETQYFGPGTRLLVL.

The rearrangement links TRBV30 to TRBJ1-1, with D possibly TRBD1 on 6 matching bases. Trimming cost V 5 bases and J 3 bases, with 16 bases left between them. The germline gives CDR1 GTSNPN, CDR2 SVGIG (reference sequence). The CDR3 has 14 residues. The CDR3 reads CAWGRGGADTEAFF. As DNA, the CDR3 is TGTGCCTGGGGAAGGGGGGGCGCCGACACTGAAGCTTTCTTT.

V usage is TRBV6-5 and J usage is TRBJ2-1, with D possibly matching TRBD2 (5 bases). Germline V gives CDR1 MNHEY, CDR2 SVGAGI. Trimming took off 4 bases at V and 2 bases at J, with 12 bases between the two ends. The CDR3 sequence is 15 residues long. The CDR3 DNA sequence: TGTGCCAGCAGTTTCCGGGATACCACCTACAATGAGCAGTTCTTC. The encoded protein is CASSFRDTTYNEQFF.

Here the CDR3 reads CASSPSETQYF. CDR3 nucleotides: TGTGCCAGCAGCCCCTCGGAGACCCAGTACTTC. V and J are TRBV7-9 and TRBJ2-5; no firm D call. This CDR3 is 11 amino acids long. The germline V and J ends were trimmed by 5 bases and 5 bases, with 6 bases remaining between them. In germline, CDR1 is SEHNR, CDR2 FQNEAQ (reference sequence).

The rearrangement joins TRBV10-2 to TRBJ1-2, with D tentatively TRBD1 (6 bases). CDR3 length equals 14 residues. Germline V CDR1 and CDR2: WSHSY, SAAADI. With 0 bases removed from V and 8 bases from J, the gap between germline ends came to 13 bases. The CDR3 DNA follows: TGCGCCAGCAGTGAGTCAGGGGGGGCGCGAGGCTACACCTTC. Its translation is CASSESGGARGYTF.

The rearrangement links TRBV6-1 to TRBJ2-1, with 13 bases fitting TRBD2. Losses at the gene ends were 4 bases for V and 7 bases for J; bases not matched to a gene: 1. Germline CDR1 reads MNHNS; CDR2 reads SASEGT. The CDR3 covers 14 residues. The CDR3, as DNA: TGTGCCAGCAGTGGACTAGCGGGAGGAAATGAGCAGTTCTTC. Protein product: CASSGLAGGNEQFF.

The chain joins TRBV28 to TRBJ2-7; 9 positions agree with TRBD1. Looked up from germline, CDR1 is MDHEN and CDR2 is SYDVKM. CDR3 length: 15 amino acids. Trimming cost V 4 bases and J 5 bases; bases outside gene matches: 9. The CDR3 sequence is CASSSKGTGWDEQYF. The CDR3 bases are TGTGCCAGCAGTTCAAAAGGGACAGGGTGGGACGAGCAGTACTTC.

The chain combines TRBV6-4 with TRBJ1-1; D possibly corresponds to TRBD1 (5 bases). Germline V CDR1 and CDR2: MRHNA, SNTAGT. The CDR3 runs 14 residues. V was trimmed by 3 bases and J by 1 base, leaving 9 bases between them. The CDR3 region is CASSEDSENTEAFF. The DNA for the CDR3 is TGTGCCAGCAGTGAAGACAGCGAGAACACTGAAGCTTTCTTT.

The CDR3: CASSLDRDSNQPQHF. CDR3 nucleotide sequence: TGTGCCAGCTCCCTCGACAGGGATAGCAATCAGCCCCAGCATTTT. The gene calls are TRBV18 and TRBJ1-5; 7 nucleotides agree with TRBD1. Germline CDR1 and CDR2: KGHSH and LQKENI. The V segment lost 6 bases and the J segment 0 bases; nucleotides outside the gene matches: 5. This CDR3 comprises 15 residues.

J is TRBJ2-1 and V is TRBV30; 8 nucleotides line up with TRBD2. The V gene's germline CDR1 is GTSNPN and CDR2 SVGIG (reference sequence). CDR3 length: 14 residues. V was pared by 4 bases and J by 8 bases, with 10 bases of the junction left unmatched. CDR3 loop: CAWNGREGHYEQFF. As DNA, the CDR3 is TGTGCCTGGAATGGACGGGAGGGCCATTATGAGCAGTTCTTC.

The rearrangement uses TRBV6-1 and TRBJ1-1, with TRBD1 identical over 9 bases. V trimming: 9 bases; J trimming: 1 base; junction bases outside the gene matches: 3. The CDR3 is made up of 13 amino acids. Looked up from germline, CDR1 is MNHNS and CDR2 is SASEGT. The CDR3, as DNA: TGTGCCAGTGGGACAGGGACGAACACTGAAGCTTTCTTT. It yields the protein CASGTGTNTEAFF.

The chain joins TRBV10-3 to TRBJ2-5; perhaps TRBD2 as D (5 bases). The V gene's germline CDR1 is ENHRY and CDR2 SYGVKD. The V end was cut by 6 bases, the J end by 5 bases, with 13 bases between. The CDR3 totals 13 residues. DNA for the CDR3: TGTGCCATCAGAGACGGGGTTAGGGAGACCCAGTACTTC. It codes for CAIRDGVRETQYF.

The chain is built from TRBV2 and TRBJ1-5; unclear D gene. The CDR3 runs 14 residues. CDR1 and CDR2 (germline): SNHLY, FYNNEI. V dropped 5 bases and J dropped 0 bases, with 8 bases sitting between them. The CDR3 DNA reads TGTGCCAGCAGTCTAGATTATAGCAATCAGCCCCAGCATTTT. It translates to CASSLDYSNQPQHF. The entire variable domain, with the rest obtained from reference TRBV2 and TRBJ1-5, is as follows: EPEVTQTPSHQVTQMGQEVILRCVPISNHLYFYWYRQILGQKVEFLVSFYNNEISEKSEIFDDQFSVERPDGSNFTLKIRSTKLEDSAMYFCASSLDYSNQPQHFGDGTRLSIL.

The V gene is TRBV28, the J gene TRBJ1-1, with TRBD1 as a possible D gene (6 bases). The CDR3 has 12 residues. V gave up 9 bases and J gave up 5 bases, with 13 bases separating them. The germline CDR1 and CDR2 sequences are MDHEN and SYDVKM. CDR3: CASVKDSTEAFF. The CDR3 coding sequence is TGTGCCAGTGTAAAGGACAGTACTGAAGCTTTCTTT.

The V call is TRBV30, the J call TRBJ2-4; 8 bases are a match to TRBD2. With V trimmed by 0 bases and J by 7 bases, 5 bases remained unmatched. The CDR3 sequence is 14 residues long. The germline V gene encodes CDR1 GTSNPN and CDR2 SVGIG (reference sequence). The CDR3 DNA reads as TGTGCCTGGAGTGTACGGGGGGGGGCGAACATTCAGTACTTC. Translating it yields CAWSVRGGANIQYF.

The CDR3 protein is CAWSASREQYF. The DNA for the CDR3 is TGTGCCTGGAGTGCGAGCCGCGAGCAGTACTTC. The V call is TRBV30, the J call TRBJ2-7; the D is unclear. Germline V gene data show CDR1 as GTSNPN and CDR2 as SVGIG (reference sequence). Deletions cut 1 base from V and 6 bases from J, with 7 bases between. The CDR3 runs 11 residues.

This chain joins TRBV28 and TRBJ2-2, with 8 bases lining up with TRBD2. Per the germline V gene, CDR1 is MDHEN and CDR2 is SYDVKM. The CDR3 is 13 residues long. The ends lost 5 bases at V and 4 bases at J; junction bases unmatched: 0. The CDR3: CASSSGGTGELFF. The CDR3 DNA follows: TGTGCCAGCAGTAGCGGGGGCACCGGGGAGCTGTTTTTT.